The 7 T cell receptor beta chains below all came from one sample that was sequenced in a study of Tregs in tolerant kidney transplant recipients. TCRdb's table, derived via immunoSEQ multiplex PCR, lists solely in-frame clones and lacks some. The repertoire includes about 72,000 clones, roughly 92% of them detected once, and approximately 11% sits in the top ten. The source material was CD8+ T cells from blood, sampled before the transplant. These receptor sequences come from a human donor who received a combined kidney and bone marrow transplant.

This chain joins TRBV28 and TRBJ2-7; 9 nucleotides agree with TRBD1. CDR1 is MDHEN, CDR2 SYDVKM, per germline. This CDR3 comprises 15 residues. The junction had 8 bases not matched to a gene; V was cut back by 4 bases and J by 4 bases. The CDR3 region is CASSYRGPIRYEQYF. CDR3 sequence (DNA): TGTGCCAGCAGTTACAGGGGGCCCATCCGATACGAGCAGTACTTC.

Here the CDR3 DNA reads TGTGCCTGGAGTGGAATTAGCGGGGGGGCCCAAGGTCTCGAGCAGTACTTC. Residues: CAWSGISGGAQGLEQYF. V gene TRBV30 combines with J gene TRBJ2-7; 11 bases align to TRBD2. Germline values: CDR1 GTSNPN, CDR2 SVGIG (reference sequence). Trimming at V came to 1 base and at J to 6 bases, leaving 14 bases not matched to a gene. The CDR3 runs 17 residues.

This clone has just a few counts. The gene calls are TRBV7-9 and TRBJ2-7; D might be TRBD1 (6 bases). V lost 7 bases and J 2 bases, leaving 12 bases between the germline ends. The CDR3 has 13 amino acids. Germline V gives CDR1 SEHNR, CDR2 FQNEAQ (reference sequence). The CDR3 loop reads CASTGTQTYEQYF. The CDR3 bases are TGTGCCAGCACCGGGACACAAACCTACGAGCAGTACTTC.

The rearrangement uses TRBV2 and TRBJ1-2, with 10 positions matching TRBD1. In germline, CDR1 is SNHLY, CDR2 FYNNEI. The CDR3 has 16 residues. V shed 7 bases and J 4 bases; nucleotides not matched to a gene: 12. This CDR3 reads CASKPGQGFSTYGYTF. The CDR3 DNA reads TGTGCCAGCAAACCGGGACAGGGGTTTAGCACCTATGGCTACACCTTC.

The V call is TRBV11-2, the J call TRBJ2-3; 8 bases line up with TRBD2. The V gene end was trimmed by 5 bases and the J gene end by 8 bases; junction bases not matched to a gene: 15. CDR1 and CDR2 (germline): SGHAT, FQNNGV. This CDR3 comprises 16 residues. The CDR3 loop reads CASSPLMTGGLSTQYF. In DNA form, the CDR3 reads TGTGCCAGCAGCCCTTTGATGACGGGAGGGCTCAGTACGCAGTATTTT.

In DNA, the CDR3 is TGTGCCAGCACCCAATTAGGGGATTTGTCGGGAGGGGGTGAGCAGTTCTTC. Encoded protein: CASTQLGDLSGGGEQFF. The chain carries TRBV7-9 and TRBJ2-1; 8 bases are shared with TRBD2. The V gene's germline CDR1 is SEHNR and CDR2 FQNEAQ (reference sequence). The CDR3 has 17 residues. The junction had 20 bases not matched to a gene; V was cut back by 7 bases and J by 9 bases.

The V and J genes are TRBV4-2 and TRBJ2-1; TRBD1 is a possible D gene (6 bases). Germline V gene data show CDR1 as LGHNA and CDR2 as YNFKEQ. The CDR3 loop spans 15 amino acids. V shed 3 bases and J shed 10 bases, with 19 bases lying between them. CDR3 nucleotides: TGTGCCAGCAGCCACCCGGGACAATCCTTTTTGGAGCAGTTCTTC. Residues: CASSHPGQSFLEQFF.